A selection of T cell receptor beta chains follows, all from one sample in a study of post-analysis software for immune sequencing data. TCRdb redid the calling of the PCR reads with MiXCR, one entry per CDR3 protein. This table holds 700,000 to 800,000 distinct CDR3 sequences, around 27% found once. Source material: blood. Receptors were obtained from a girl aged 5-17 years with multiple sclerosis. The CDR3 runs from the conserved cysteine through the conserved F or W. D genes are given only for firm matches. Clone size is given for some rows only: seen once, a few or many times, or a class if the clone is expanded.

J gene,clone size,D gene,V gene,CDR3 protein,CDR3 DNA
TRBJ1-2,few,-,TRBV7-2,CASSLSGADYGYTF,TGTGCCAGCAGCTTAAGCGGGGCGGACTATGGCTACACCTTC
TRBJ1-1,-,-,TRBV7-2,CASSTDIPEAFF,TGTGCCAGCAGTACGGACATCCCTGAAGCTTTCTTT
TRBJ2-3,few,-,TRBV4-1,CASSQGIGADTQYF,TGCGCCAGCAGCCAGGGGATTGGCGCAGATACGCAGTATTTT
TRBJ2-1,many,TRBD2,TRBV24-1,CATSDPVSGSPYNEQFF,TGTGCCACCAGTGATCCAGTTAGCGGGAGTCCCTACAATGAGCAGTTCTTC
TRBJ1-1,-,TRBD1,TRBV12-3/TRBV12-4,CASRLQGTNTEAFF,TGTGCCAGCAGATTACAGGGGACGAACACTGAAGCTTTCTTT
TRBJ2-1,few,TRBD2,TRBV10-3,CAISAPGGAIDNEQFF,TGTGCCATCAGTGCCCCCGGGGGGGCCATCGACAATGAGCAGTTCTTC
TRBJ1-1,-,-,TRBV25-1,CASSELGDTLNTEAFF,TGTGCCAGCAGTGAATTGGGGGACACATTGAACACTGAAGCTTTCTTT
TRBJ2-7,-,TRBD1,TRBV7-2,CASSLRRQGPYEQYF,TGTGCCAGCAGCTTACGCCGACAGGGACCCTACGAGCAGTACTTC
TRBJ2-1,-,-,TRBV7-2,CASSFFSGVNEQFF,TGTGCCAGCAGCTTTTTTTCGGGAGTGAATGAGCAGTTCTTC
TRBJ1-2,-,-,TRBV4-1,CASSQPIQGTNYGYTF,TGCGCCAGCAGCCAACCAATACAGGGAACCAACTATGGCTACACCTTC
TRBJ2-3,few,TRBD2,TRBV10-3,CAIRGGGTDTQYF,TGTGCCATCAGGGGGGGGGGCACAGATACGCAGTATTTT
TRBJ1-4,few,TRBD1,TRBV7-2,CASRIQGVGEKLFF,TGTGCCAGCAGAATACAGGGGGTGGGAGAAAAACTGTTTTTT
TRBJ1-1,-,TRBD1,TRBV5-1,CASSSRTGGWTEAFF,TGCGCCAGCAGCTCACGGACAGGGGGTTGGACTGAAGCTTTCTTT
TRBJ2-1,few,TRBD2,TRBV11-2,CASSLGTSLAYNEQFF,TGTGCCAGCAGCTTAGGGACTAGTTTAGCCTACAATGAGCAGTTCTTC
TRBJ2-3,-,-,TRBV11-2,CASSLANERDTQYF,TGTGCCAGCAGCTTAGCGAACGAAAGAGATACGCAGTATTTT
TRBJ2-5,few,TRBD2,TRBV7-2,CASSRELGGETQYF,TGTGCCAGCAGCCGTGAGCTGGGGGGGGAGACCCAGTACTTC
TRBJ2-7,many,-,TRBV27,CASSPQGLYEQYF,TGTGCCAGCAGTCCCCAGGGGCTGTACGAGCAGTACTTC
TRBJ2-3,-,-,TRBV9,CASSVAEDHTQYF,TGTGCCAGCAGCGTAGCCGAGGATCATACGCAGTATTTT
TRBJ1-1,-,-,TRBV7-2,CASSRPPRGRAFF,TGTGCCAGCAGCCGACCACCGCGGGGGAGGGCTTTCTTT
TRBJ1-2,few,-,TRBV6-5,CASSTTGRTGYTF,TGTGCCAGCAGTACCACAGGGCGCACTGGCTACACCTTC
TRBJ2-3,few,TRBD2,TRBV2,CASSDLLAYSTDTQYF,TGTGCCAGCAGTGACCTACTAGCGTATAGCACAGATACGCAGTATTTT
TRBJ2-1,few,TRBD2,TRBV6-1,CASSDQGLAGYNEQFF,TGTGCCAGCAGTGACCAGGGACTAGCGGGGTACAATGAGCAGTTCTTC
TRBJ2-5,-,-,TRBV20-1,CSTRVEGALETQYF,TGCAGTACTAGAGTGGAGGGGGCTCTAGAGACCCAGTACTTC
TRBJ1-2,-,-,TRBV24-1,CATSDRRDGYTF,TGTGCCACCAGTGACCGGCGGGATGGCTACACCTTC
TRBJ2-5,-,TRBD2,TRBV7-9,CASNPLGLAETQYF,TGTGCCAGCAACCCCTTGGGACTAGCCGAGACCCAGTACTTC
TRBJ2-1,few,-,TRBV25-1,CASSEAGFGEQFF,TGTGCCAGCAGTGAGGCGGGGTTCGGAGAGCAGTTCTTC
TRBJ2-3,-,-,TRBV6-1,CASGEPWLTQYF,TGTGCCAGCGGTGAGCCATGGCTTACGCAGTATTTT
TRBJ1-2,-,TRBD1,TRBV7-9,CASSTLNSGTGGRGYTF,TGTGCCAGCAGCACATTGAATTCTGGGACAGGAGGCCGGGGCTACACCTTC
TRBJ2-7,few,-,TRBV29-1,CSVTLGTLHEQYF,TGCAGCGTTACCCTGGGGACACTCCACGAGCAGTACTTC
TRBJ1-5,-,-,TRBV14,CSSSRGGSNQPQHF,TGTTCCAGCAGCCGAGGGGGTAGCAATCAGCCCCAGCATTTT
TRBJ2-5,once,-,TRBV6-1,CASSPRISLYQQYF,-
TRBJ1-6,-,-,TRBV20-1,CSARGDDKTPHF,TGCAGTGCTAGAGGGGACGATAAAACCCCCCACTTT
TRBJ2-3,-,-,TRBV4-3,CASSQDSAVSNTQYF,TGCGCCAGCAGCCAAGATTCCGCCGTCTCGAATACGCAGTATTTT
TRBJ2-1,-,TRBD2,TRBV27,CASSFLAGDLSSYNEQFF,TGTGCCAGCAGTTTTCTAGCGGGAGACCTAAGCTCCTACAATGAGCAGTTCTTC
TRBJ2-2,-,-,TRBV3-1,CASSRSGSTGELFF,TGTGCCAGCAGCCGTTCTGGGTCGACCGGGGAGCTGTTTTTT
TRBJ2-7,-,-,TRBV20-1,CSARVPNYEQYF,TGCAGTGCTAGAGTCCCAAACTACGAGCAGTACTTC
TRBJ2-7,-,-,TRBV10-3,CAGSQEGPSSYNEQYF,TGTGCCGGTAGTCAGGAGGGGCCGAGCTCCTACAATGAGCAGTACTTC
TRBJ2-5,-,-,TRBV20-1,CSARLPPAQYF,TGCAGTGCTAGGCTCCCCCCGGCCCAGTACTTC
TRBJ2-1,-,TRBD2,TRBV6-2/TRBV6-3,CASSYALAGVTLYQFF,TGTGCCAGCAGTTACGCTCTAGCGGGGGTGACGTTGTATCAGTTCTTC
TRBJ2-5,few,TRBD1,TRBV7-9,CASSLRQGEETQYF,TGTGCCAGCAGCTTACGACAGGGAGAAGAGACCCAGTACTTC
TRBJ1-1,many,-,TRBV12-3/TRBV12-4,CASSRVVWNTEAFF,TGTGCCAGCAGCCGGGTTGTTTGGAACACTGAAGCTTTCTTT
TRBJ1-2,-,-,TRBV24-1,CATSAGTALGYTF,TGTGCCACCAGTGCCGGGACCGCGCTAGGCTACACCTTC
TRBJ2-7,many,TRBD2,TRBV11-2,CASSLGASGTYEQYF,TGTGCCAGCAGCTTAGGGGCTAGCGGAACCTACGAGCAGTACTTC
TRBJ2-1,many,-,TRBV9,CASSPMGGVANEQFF,TGTGCCAGCAGCCCCATGGGCGGGGTAGCTAATGAGCAGTTCTTC
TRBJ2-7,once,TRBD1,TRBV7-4,CASSNNRDSSYEQYF,TGTGCCAGCAGTAATAACCGGGACAGTTCCTACGAGCAGTACTTC
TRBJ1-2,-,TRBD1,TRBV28,CASSGDRVDGYTF,TGTGCCAGCAGTGGGGACAGGGTGGATGGCTACACCTTC
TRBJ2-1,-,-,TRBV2,CASSEALRDYNEQFF,TGTGCCAGCAGTGAAGCGCTTCGGGACTACAATGAGCAGTTCTTC
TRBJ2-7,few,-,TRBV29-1,CSVNEGTYEQYF,TGCAGCGTTAATGAGGGAACCTACGAGCAGTACTTC
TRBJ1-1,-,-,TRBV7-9,CASSRGQGLRTEAFF,TGTGCCAGCAGCAGGGGCCAGGGGCTTCGCACTGAAGCTTTCTTT
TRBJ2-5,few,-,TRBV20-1,CSASLFRDHGETQYF,TGCAGTGCATCCCTTTTTCGGGATCACGGGGAGACCCAGTACTTC
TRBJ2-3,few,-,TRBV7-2,CASSKRKQGLRDWDTQYF,TGTGCCAGCAGCAAACGAAAACAGGGACTTAGGGATTGGGATACGCAGTATTTT
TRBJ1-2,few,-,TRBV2,CASTVRAGYTF,TGTGCCAGCACCGTTAGGGCTGGCTACACCTTC
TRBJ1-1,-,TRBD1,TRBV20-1,CSARGDRFGNTEAFF,TGCAGTGCTAGGGGGGACAGGTTTGGGAACACTGAAGCTTTCTTT